The 18 T cell receptor beta chains below all came from one sample that was sequenced in a study of blood T cells in healthy people across ages. Using a J-beta primer mix together with a sample-barcoded 5' primer, a second PCR was run for roughly 6 to 11 cycles. TCRdb reprocessed the 5' RACE reads via MiXCR and lists one record per CDR3 protein. Seen here are over 600,000 distinct CDR3 sequences, less than 60% observed once, and the top ten hold less than 20%. Sequencing was performed on blood. The receptors originated from a man aged 80 or over in good health.

CDR3 sequence reads: CSASSRESFQETQYF. CDR3 bases: TGCAGTGCTAGTTCGCGGGAGAGCTTCCAAGAGACCCAGTACTTC. The chain carries TRBV20-1 and TRBJ2-5; 7 nucleotides agree with TRBD2. Germline loops: CDR1 DFQATT, CDR2 SNEGSKA (reference sequence). Losses at the gene ends were 3 bases for V and 1 base for J; bases not matched to a gene: 8. CDR3 length: 15 amino acids.

The rearrangement joins TRBV27 to TRBJ2-1; a possible D gene is TRBD2 (5 bases). Germline CDR1 and CDR2: MNHEY and SMNVEV (reference sequence). V shed 3 bases and J shed 6 bases, with 18 bases lying between them. The CDR3 totals 16 residues. CDR3 sequence reads: CASSFEAGFNCNEQFF. Written as DNA, the CDR3 is TGTGCCAGCAGTTTCGAGGCGGGCTTCAACTGCAATGAGCAGTTCTTC.

V usage is TRBV5-5 and J usage is TRBJ2-1, with 10 bases that match TRBD1. This CDR3 spans 16 amino acids. Germline V gene lookup returns CDR1 SGHKS and CDR2 YYEKEE (reference sequence). Trimming took 4 bases from V and 4 from J; bases not matched to a gene: 8. The CDR3 DNA is TGTGCCAGCAGCCAGCTAGGGGACAGGGGATACAATGAGCAGTTCTTC. Protein: CASSQLGDRGYNEQFF.

The sample holds a few counts of this clonotype. The genes are TRBV28 and TRBJ2-7, with a tentative D call TRBD1 (5 bases). The length of the CDR3 is 15 residues. Trimming removed 10 bases from V and 3 bases from J, with 22 bases in between. The germline V gene has CDR1 MDHEN and CDR2 SYDVKM. The CDR3 DNA reads TGTGCCACCACCCTAGGGCAGGGTAAATACTACGAGCAGTACTTC. It yields the protein CATTLGQGKYYEQYF.

The rearrangement links TRBV11-3 to TRBJ2-3; D is ambiguous. V was trimmed by 3 bases and J by 6 bases, leaving 10 bases between them. The CDR3 totals 13 residues. Germline values: CDR1 SGHNT, CDR2 YENEEA. As DNA, the CDR3 is TGTGCCAGCAGCTTTTCAGAACCGGATACGCAGTATTTT. Amino acids: CASSFSEPDTQYF.

The chain recombines TRBV24-1 with TRBJ2-5; no definite D call. The V and J ends lost 7 bases and 1 base respectively, with 9 bases between them. This CDR3 is built from 13 residues. Germline V lookup: CDR1 KGHDR, CDR2 SFDVKD. CDR3 protein: CATRGRGQETQYF. CDR3 coding DNA: TGTGCCACCAGAGGACGCGGCCAAGAGACCCAGTACTTC.

The chain links TRBV11-3 to TRBJ2-7; D may match TRBD1 or TRBD2 (5 bases each). CDR1 SGHNT and CDR2 YENEEA come from the germline V gene. V lost 5 bases and J lost 7, with 21 bases in between. The CDR3 loop spans 15 amino acids. Written as DNA, the CDR3 is TGTGCCAGCAGCCCACGGGCCGAGGGGCACAATGAGCAGTACTTC. Its protein product is CASSPRAEGHNEQYF.

V is TRBV6-5 and J is TRBJ2-5; 7 bases fit TRBD1. The CDR3 covers 12 residues. V shed 6 bases, J shed 12 bases, and the junction held 10 bases outside the gene matches. Germline assignment: CDR1 MNHEY and CDR2 SVGAGI. CDR3 DNA sequence: TGTGCCAGCAGCCAACGACAGGGAGAAGAGTACTTC. Translating gives CASSQRQGEEYF.

This clonotype showed up just a few times. The CDR3 DNA sequence: TGTGCCAGCAGTTTAAGCACCTCCTATCAGCCCCAGCATTTT. Amino acids: CASSLSTSYQPQHF. V and J are TRBV28 and TRBJ1-5; no clear D gene. Trimming cost V 2 bases and J 5 bases, with 10 bases left between them. Germline V gene sequence: CDR1 MDHEN, CDR2 SYDVKM. The CDR3 covers 14 residues. Filled out from reference TRBV28 and TRBJ1-5, the complete variable domain reads DVKVTQSSRYLVKRTGEKVFLECVQDMDHENMFWYRQDPGLGLRLIYFSYDVKMKEKGDIPEGYSVSREKKERFSLILESASTNQTSMYLCASSLSTSYQPQHFGDGTRLSIL.

The CDR3 spells CSARASGRAAGELFF. The CDR3 DNA follows: TGCAGTGCCAGGGCAAGCGGGAGGGCCGCCGGGGAGCTGTTTTTT. This chain links TRBV20-1 with TRBJ2-2; 10 bases are shared with TRBD2. After removal of 6 bases from V and 6 bases from J, the junction contained 10 bases not matched to a gene. Germline values: CDR1 DFQATT, CDR2 SNEGSKA (reference sequence). This CDR3 is 15 amino acids long.

The chain couples TRBV9 to TRBJ2-1, with TRBD2 identical over 7 bases. V was pared by 0 bases and J by 8 bases, with 8 bases of the junction left unmatched. The CDR3 covers 15 residues. The germline V gene has CDR1 SGDLS and CDR2 YYNGEE. CDR3: CASSVGQRDIYEQFF. The CDR3 DNA reads TGTGCCAGCAGCGTAGGCCAGCGGGATATCTATGAGCAGTTCTTC.

This chain uses TRBV20-1 with TRBJ2-1; TRBD2 matches 10 bases. The germline CDR1 and CDR2 sequences are DFQATT and SNEGSKA (reference sequence). J gave up 6 bases and V 4 bases, and 6 bases lay outside the gene matches. This CDR3 has 14 residues. CDR3 nucleotides: TGCAGTGCTACTAGCGGGAGAGCCTTCAATGAGCAGTTCTTC. As protein: CSATSGRAFNEQFF.

The chain joins TRBV27 to TRBJ2-6; no clear D. Looked up from germline, CDR1 is MNHEY and CDR2 is SMNVEV (reference sequence). The CDR3 contains 18 residues. With 3 bases removed from V and 0 bases from J, the gap between germline ends came to 15 bases. The CDR3 loop is CASSLPLGNISGANVLTF. The CDR3 DNA reads as TGTGCCAGCAGTTTGCCCCTAGGGAATATCTCTGGGGCCAACGTCCTGACTTTC. Full variable domain (rest looked up from reference TRBV27 and TRBJ2-6): EAQVTQNPRYLITVTGKKLTVTCSQNMNHEYMSWYRQDPGLGLRQIYYSMNVEVTDKGDVPEGYKVSRKEKRNFPLILESPSPNQTSLYFCASSLPLGNISGANVLTFGAGSRLTVL.

Remarks on this clonotype: At one boundary the junction diverges from the germline segment, which might be a read error. The chain couples TRBV12-3 or TRBV12-4 to TRBJ2-5; D is uncertain. CDR3 size: 12 residues. CDR3 coding DNA: TGTGCTAGCAGTTCATCTTACAATGAGCAGTACTTC. Amino acids: CASSSSYNEQYF.

Notes on this clonotype: A read error may be the cause here, since a much bigger clone is one base away. This sequence joins TRBV4-3 and TRBJ2-3, with D maybe TRBD2 (5 bases). This CDR3 region has 15 residues. Germline V lookup: CDR1 LGHNA, CDR2 YSLEER. The CDR3 nucleotides read TGCGTCAGCAGCCCCGGGGTGGGCAGCACAGATACGCAGTATTTT. This sequence encodes CVSSPGVGSTDTQYF.

There are a few counts of this clonotype. The chain is built from TRBV7-8 and TRBJ1-2; D gene uncertain. V lost 1 base, J lost 6 bases, and 24 bases lay in between. The germline V gene has CDR1 SGHVS and CDR2 FQNEAQ. This CDR3 is built from 18 residues. CDR3: CASSLVRKGLVRSDGYTF. CDR3 DNA: TGTGCCAGCAGCTTAGTTCGTAAGGGCTTAGTGAGGAGTGATGGCTACACCTTC. Full variable domain (remainder filled in from reference TRBV7-8 and TRBJ1-2): GAGVSQSPRYKVAKRGQDVALRCDPISGHVSLFWYQQALGQGPEFLTYFQNEAQLDKSGLPSDRFFAERPEGSVSTLKIQRTQQEDSAVYLCASSLVRKGLVRSDGYTFGSGTRLTVV.

This clonotype was detected only a few times. The chain joins TRBV7-3 to TRBJ2-3; D uncertain. V lost 2 bases and J 5 bases, leaving 14 bases between the germline ends. Germline CDR1 and CDR2: SGHTA and FQGTGA. This CDR3 spans 15 amino acids. The CDR3 region has the DNA TGTGCCAGCAGCTTACTGGCCGGAGAGGTAGATACGCAGTATTTT. Protein: CASSLLAGEVDTQYF. Complete variable domain (other parts from reference TRBV7-3 and TRBJ2-3): GAGVSQTPSNKVTEKGKYVELRCDPISGHTALYWYRQSLGQGPEFLIYFQGTGAADDSGLPNDRFFAVRPEGSVSTLKIQRTERGDSAVYLCASSLLAGEVDTQYFGPGTRLTVL.

The chain is built from TRBV13 and TRBJ2-7; no definite D call. Germline CDR1 and CDR2: PRHDT and FYEKMQ (reference sequence). This CDR3 spans 14 amino acids. Trimming took 0 bases from V and 1 from J, leaving 7 bases between them. CDR3 nucleotide sequence: TGTGCCAGCAGCTTAGGCCGTATGTCCTACGAGCAGTACTTC. Amino acid sequence: CASSLGRMSYEQYF.